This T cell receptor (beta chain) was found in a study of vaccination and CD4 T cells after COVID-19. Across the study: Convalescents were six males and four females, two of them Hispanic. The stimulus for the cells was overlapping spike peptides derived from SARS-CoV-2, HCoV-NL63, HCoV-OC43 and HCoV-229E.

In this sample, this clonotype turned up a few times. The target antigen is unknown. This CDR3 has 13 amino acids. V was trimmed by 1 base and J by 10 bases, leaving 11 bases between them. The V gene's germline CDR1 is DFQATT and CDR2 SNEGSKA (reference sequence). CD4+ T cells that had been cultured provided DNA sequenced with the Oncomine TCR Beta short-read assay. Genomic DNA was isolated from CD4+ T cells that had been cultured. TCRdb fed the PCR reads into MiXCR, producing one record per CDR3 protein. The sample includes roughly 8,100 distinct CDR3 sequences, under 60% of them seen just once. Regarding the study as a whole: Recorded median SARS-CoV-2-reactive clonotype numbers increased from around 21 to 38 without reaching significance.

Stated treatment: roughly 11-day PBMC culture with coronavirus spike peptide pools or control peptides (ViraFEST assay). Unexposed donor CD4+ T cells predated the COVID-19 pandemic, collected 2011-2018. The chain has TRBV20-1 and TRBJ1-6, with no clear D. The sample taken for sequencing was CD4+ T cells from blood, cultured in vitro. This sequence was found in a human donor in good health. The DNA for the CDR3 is TGCAGTGCTAGAGTTAACGAGGTATCACCCCTCCACTTT. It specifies CSARVNEVSPLHF.